Listed here are 8 T cell receptor beta chains from one sample, sequenced in a study of Graves' ophthalmopathy and Graves' hyperthyroidism. Transcripts of RNA were the source for amplifying TCR beta CDR3 regions. After a first-round RT-PCR with HTBI primers, a second-round multiplex PCR was run. TCRdb recomputed calls from the multiplex PCR reads with MiXCR, one row per CDR3 protein. The sample has approximately 1.2 million distinct CDR3 sequences; about 35% are singletons. Sequencing was done on a sample of peripheral blood or thyroid tissue (not recorded which). The receptors originated from an adult man with Graves' hyperthyroidism.

The V and J genes are TRBV6-1 and TRBJ2-7, with 10 positions matching TRBD2. The CDR3 has 15 residues. Germline V CDR1 and CDR2: MNHNS, SASEGT. The junction had 9 bases not matched to a gene; V was cut back by 5 bases and J by 5 bases. CDR3 DNA: TGTGCCAGCAGTTCTAGCGGGAGCCCGTCCGACGAGCAGTACTTC. Protein sequence: CASSSSGSPSDEQYF.

This clonotype was observed a handful of times. The chain couples TRBV12-3 or TRBV12-4 to TRBJ2-7; TRBD2 is a possible D gene (6 bases). V was trimmed by 7 bases and J by 3 bases, leaving 16 bases between them. This CDR3 contains 14 residues. CDR3: CASKPRVGGYEQYF. The CDR3 DNA sequence: TGTGCCAGCAAGCCCCGGGTGGGGGGCTACGAGCAGTACTTC.

The rearrangement links TRBV15 to TRBJ2-7, with 8 nucleotides matching TRBD2. This CDR3 comprises 14 residues. With V trimmed by 5 bases and J by 5 bases, 8 bases remained unmatched. Per germline, CDR1 LNHNV and CDR2 YYDKDF (reference sequence). The CDR3 region is CATSRAGAGNEQYF. The CDR3 nucleotides are TGTGCCACCAGCCGAGCGGGAGCGGGTAACGAGCAGTACTTC.

This clonotype showed up many times. The V gene is TRBV2, the J gene TRBJ2-5, with 8 positions matching TRBD2. This CDR3 spans 15 amino acids. The junction had 11 bases not matched to a gene; V was cut back by 11 bases and J by 0 bases. The germline V gene encodes CDR1 SNHLY and CDR2 FYNNEI. Written as DNA, the CDR3 is TGTGCCGGTGCTGGCTCGGGAGGGTACCAAGAGACCCAGTACTTC. This codes for CAGAGSGGYQETQYF.

V and J are TRBV28 and TRBJ1-1; possibly TRBD1 for D (5 bases). CDR1 and CDR2 from the germline V gene are MDHEN and SYDVKM. This CDR3 has 14 residues. V lost 4 bases to trimming and J lost 1 base, with 10 bases between them. DNA of the CDR3: TGTGCCAGCAGTTCGCGGACACAGAACACTGAAGCTTTCTTT. The encoded protein is CASSSRTQNTEAFF.

This clonotype was counted between two and nine times. The chain has TRBV11-2 and TRBJ2-5; TRBD1 matches 11 bases. Trimming took 4 bases from V and 2 from J; bases not matched to a gene: 6. The germline V gene has CDR1 SGHAT and CDR2 FQNNGV. This CDR3 spans 16 amino acids. CDR3 region: CASSYRDRGFQETQYF. The CDR3 DNA sequence: TGTGCCAGCAGCTATAGGGACAGGGGGTTTCAAGAGACCCAGTACTTC.

The table lists this clonotype with many counts. J is TRBJ2-5 and V is TRBV5-8; tentative D call: TRBD1 (6 bases). The CDR3 contains 16 residues. Germline CDR1 SGHTS, CDR2 YDEGEE. The V end was cut by 0 bases, the J end by 3 bases, with 15 bases between. CDR3 amino acids: CASSLEDSRSEETQYF. The DNA of the CDR3 is TGTGCCAGCAGCTTGGAGGACAGCCGAAGCGAAGAGACCCAGTACTTC. The complete variable domain, with remaining parts taken from reference TRBV5-8 and TRBJ2-5, reads EAGVTQSPTHLIKTRGQQATLRCSPISGHTSVYWYQQALGLGLQFLLWYDEGEERNRGNFPPRFSGRQFPNYSSELNVNALELEDSALYLCASSLEDSRSEETQYFGPGTRLLVL.

This clonotype was seen at least ten times. The chain combines TRBV7-9 with TRBJ2-5; 8 bases fit TRBD1. The length of the CDR3 is 15 residues. The ends lost 1 base at V and 4 bases at J; junction bases unmatched: 5. Germline CDR1 and CDR2: SEHNR and FQNEAQ (reference sequence). The DNA for the CDR3 is TGTGCCAGCAGCTTAGAGGCAGGGGGCGGAGAGACCCAGTACTTC. This codes for CASSLEAGGGETQYF.